This T cell receptor beta chain came from a study of blood T cells in healthy people across ages (dated by TCRdb to the mid-2010s). In the study overall: Template switching captured roughly one uniquely barcoded TCR beta cDNA molecule per two T cells in model experiments. Age-related changes in TCR beta repertoire diversity were measured in the study by deep sequencing normalized with unique cDNA molecular identifiers. Four age groups were formed from the donors: young (average approximately 15 years), middle-aged (less than 40), aged (approximately 60) and long-lived (roughly 88). Donors of different ages were randomly distributed across sequencing lanes to avoid experimental bias. For two donors (one aged 18 to 29 and one aged 80 or older), the study analyzed two additional independent replicas of 1 million unique cDNA reads from the same blood draw. Findings and caveats that apply to the study as a whole: Because profiling used bulk unsorted PBMCs, naive and antigen-experienced compartments could not be compared conclusively. Donor CMV infection status was unknown, potentially confounding age-related changes in expanded clonotypes. Estimates of total diversity from one million sequenced T cells were regarded as lower bounds and underestimates. Observed TCR beta diversity per million T cells fell roughly linearly with age, and a significant reduction was already apparent by age roughly 40. Compared with the aged group, more naive CD4+ T cells, fewer expanded clones and increased TCR diversity were shown by the long-lived group, suggesting age selection. The percentage of naive T cells measured by flow cytometry correlated strongly with observed TCR beta diversity.

Reading from cysteine to phenylalanine, the CDR3 counts 15 amino acids. Only the CDR3 DNA is retained, 45 bases long and in frame from the first base. The germline V and J ends show losses of 1 base and 8 bases respectively, and no gene match explains 6 bases of the junction. The germline V gene gives CDR1 as SGHDT and CDR2 as YYEEEE. A word on this clonotype: Its binding antigen is unknown. No base qualities exist here, and no much larger clone lies one base off it.

Systemically healthy Caucasian individuals from Russia, around 38 in total and aged roughly 6 to 90 years, were included as donors. Each donor gave about 9.2 milliliters of peripheral blood, drawn into EDTA-treated Vacutainer tubes. Ficoll-Paque density-gradient centrifugation was used to isolate PBMCs, with at least 7 million per sample. Trizol reagent was used to extract total RNA from the PBMCs, yielding at least 6 micrograms per sample. The percentages of naive CD45RAhigh/CD27high T cells were determined by flow cytometry on a PBMC aliquot from every donor. Libraries were built with 5' RACE. Sequencing relied on an Illumina HiSeq 2500. A second PCR of about 6 to 11 cycles was performed with a sample-barcoded 5' primer and a J-beta primer mix. A template-switch 5' adaptor carrying 12 random nucleotides introduced a unique molecular identifier onto each TCR beta cDNA molecule. At least 3 million CDR3-containing paired-end reads were obtained from each sample. First-strand cDNA synthesis was performed from all RNA using the Mint cDNA synthesis kit, with priming by a TRBC-specific oligonucleotide. After uracil-DNA glycosylase treatment, a first 18-cycle PCR used universal primers M1SS and BC2_uni_R on all cDNA. Concerning the study's data processing: For normalization, 1 million high-quality reads, each with a distinct molecular identifier, were randomly selected from each sample. Instead of being binned into consensus sequences, reads that shared molecular identifiers were thrown out. MiTCR, set to a Q25 quality threshold and the strictest error-elimination algorithm, was used for CDR3 identification, clonotype clustering and error correction. Lower-bound total TCR beta diversity was estimated with a nonparametric unseen species model using Euler transformation. TCRdb redid the processing of the public reads, applying fastp at Q25 and MiXCR, and retained in-frame beta chains. Duplicate CDR3 protein sequences are folded into a single record with the most common DNA and genes. Clone size and V and J calls follow TCRdb, not the original study. The sample records 650,000 to 800,000 distinct CDR3 sequences, 44% of which are singletons. The ten largest clones capture about a fifth of the sample.

The source of this sequence is a man aged 55 to 70 in good health. The chain is made from TRBV5-6 and TRBJ2-1; 10 central bases correspond to TRBD2. Sequenced input: blood. CDR3 loop: CASSLRTSGEDEQFF. The base sequence is TGTGCCAGCAGCTTGCGAACTAGCGGGGAGGATGAGCAGTTCTTC.